This T cell receptor beta chain is from a study of long-term antiretroviral therapy in people with HIV. A minimum of one pre-ART and two post-ART PBMC samples existed for each donor. Study findings and constraints: ART preceded a rise in diversity that nonetheless stayed lower than in transplant donor controls. Repertoires looked antigen-experienced, with only a slight naive shift after ART.

The CDR3 is made up of 16 amino acids. V was trimmed by 1 base and J by 8 bases, leaving 19 bases between them. Germline CDR1 and CDR2: SGDLS and YYNGEE. A remark on this clone: Its antigen is unknown.

Investigators performed immunoSEQ version v3.0 at survey level. The data were produced by immunoSEQ multiplex PCR, yet TCRdb's version contains in-frame clones alone and is incomplete. The sample records around 19,000 clones, around 92% being singletons. The sequence was obtained from a woman in her forties or fifties with HIV. The input for sequencing was unsorted PBMCs, taken 4.4 years after starting antiretroviral therapy. V and J are TRBV9 and TRBJ2-1; TRBD1 is a possible D gene (6 bases). CDR3 nucleotides: TGTGCCAGCAGCGTAACGACAGGCAGAATTTTCGATGAGCAGTTCTTC. It is translated as CASSVTTGRIFDEQFF.